These 31 T cell receptor beta chains originate from one sample sequenced in a study of cytomegalovirus exposure and HLA in healthy donors. Vbeta (60) and Jbeta (13) primers were used in the PCR. Repertoires were generated with immunoSEQ multiplex PCR, while TCRdb's copy carries only in-frame clones and drops some. The sample includes approximately 93,000 clones, 82% of them seen just once. Sequenced input: PBMCs. These receptors were obtained from a man aged 50 to 60 in good health and CMV-seronegative.

The V and J genes are TRBV7-6 and TRBJ2-5; 7 bases are shared with TRBD1. V was pared by 5 bases and J by 5 bases, with 8 bases of the junction left unmatched. The V gene's germline CDR1 is SGHVS and CDR2 FNYEAQ. There are 14 residues in the CDR3. The CDR3 reads CASSRRRQGETQYF. CDR3 nucleotide sequence: TGTGCCAGCAGCCGTCGTCGACAGGGCGAGACCCAGTACTTC.

The V and J genes are TRBV7-2 and TRBJ1-1, with D perhaps TRBD1 (6 bases). Trimming removed 6 bases from V and 6 bases from J, with 14 bases in between. Looked up from germline, CDR1 is SGHTA and CDR2 is FQGNSA. There are 13 residues in the CDR3. In nucleotides, the CDR3 is TGTGCCAGCAGATTAAGACAGGCCTCTGAAGCTTTCTTT. This sequence encodes CASRLRQASEAFF.

This chain uses TRBV30 with TRBJ2-1, with 7 positions matching TRBD2. The V gene's germline CDR1 is GTSNPN and CDR2 SVGIG (reference sequence). V trimming: 0 bases; J trimming: 12 bases; junction bases outside the gene matches: 11. The CDR3 spans 14 residues. The CDR3 coding sequence is TGTGCCTGGAGTGTTGCGGGAGTATGGAGGGGGCAGTTCTTC. Its translation: CAWSVAGVWRGQFF.

V usage is TRBV27 and J usage is TRBJ2-7; maybe TRBD1 (6 bases). Trimming shortened V by 7 bases and J by 0 bases, and 13 bases separated the two germline ends. Looked up from germline, CDR1 is MNHEY and CDR2 is SMNVEV (reference sequence). This CDR3 has 14 amino acids. The CDR3 reads CASKPQGYSYEQYF. CDR3 in DNA: TGTGCCAGCAAGCCGCAGGGGTACTCCTACGAGCAGTACTTC.

This rearrangement joins TRBV9 to TRBJ2-2; tentative D call: TRBD1 (6 bases). The V gene's germline CDR1 is SGDLS and CDR2 YYNGEE. This CDR3 contains 15 residues. Deletions cut 5 bases from V and 0 bases from J, with 11 bases between. The chain's CDR3 is CASRLGQSNTGELFF. In DNA form, the CDR3 reads TGTGCCAGCAGGCTAGGACAGTCGAACACCGGGGAGCTGTTTTTT.

This chain joins TRBV7-3 and TRBJ2-2; D is undetermined. The V gene lost 9 bases and the J gene lost 5 bases, with 10 bases spanning the gap. The CDR3 totals 12 residues. Germline V gene sequence: CDR1 SGHTA, CDR2 FQGTGA. CDR3 sequence reads: CASGPGTGELFF. CDR3 in DNA: TGTGCCAGTGGCCCGGGTACCGGGGAGCTGTTTTTT.

This rearrangement joins TRBV5-1 to TRBJ2-2; D is perhaps TRBD2 (5 bases). This CDR3 has 14 amino acids. With 1 base removed from V and 1 base from J, the gap between germline ends came to 5 bases. Germline lookup yields CDR1 SGHRS and CDR2 YFSETQ. CDR3 nucleotide sequence: TGCGCCAGCAGCTTGCGGGGGAACACCGGGGAGCTGTTTTTT. It yields the protein CASSLRGNTGELFF. Combining the CDR3 with reference TRBV5-1 and TRBJ2-2 gives the whole variable domain KAGVTQTPRYLIKTRGQQVTLSCSPISGHRSVSWYQQTPGQGLQFLFEYFSETQRNKGNFPGRFSGRQFSNSRSEMNVSTLELGDSALYLCASSLRGNTGELFFGEGSRLTVL.

This chain connects TRBV5-1 to TRBJ2-3; 7 positions agree with TRBD2. Germline V lookup: CDR1 SGHRS, CDR2 YFSETQ. This CDR3 comprises 18 residues. J was trimmed by 0 bases and V by 6 bases; bases with no gene match: 16. The CDR3 region is CASISMLGRGTSTDTQYF. CDR3 DNA: TGCGCCAGCATCTCGATGTTAGGGCGGGGGACTAGCACAGATACGCAGTATTTT.

Concerning this clone itself: Additional DNA sequences in this sample encode the identical CDR3. This sequence joins TRBV27 and TRBJ1-1; possible D gene TRBD1, 6 bases. Trimming pared 10 bases from V and 1 base from J, leaving 13 bases between. Germline V gene sequence: CDR1 MNHEY, CDR2 SMNVEV (reference sequence). There are 13 residues in the CDR3. The CDR3 loop is CATWTAANTEAFF. Here the CDR3 DNA reads TGTGCCACCTGGACAGCGGCGAACACTGAAGCTTTCTTT.

This clone was seen more than once but under ten times. This rearrangement joins TRBV4-1 to TRBJ1-2; 7 bases match TRBD1. The ends lost 2 bases at V and 4 bases at J; junction bases unmatched: 22. The CDR3 has 20 residues. The V gene's germline CDR1 is MGHRA and CDR2 YSYEKL. CDR3 protein: CASSQLSPALTEQGRYGYTF. CDR3 bases: TGCGCCAGCAGCCAACTCAGTCCTGCCTTAACCGAACAGGGGCGCTATGGCTACACCTTC.

The V gene is TRBV5-4, the J gene TRBJ1-2; a weak D match, TRBD1 (6 bases). The length of the CDR3 is 13 residues. CDR1 SGHNT and CDR2 YYREEE come from the germline V gene (reference sequence). V was trimmed by 1 base and J by 8 bases, leaving 12 bases between them. In DNA form, the CDR3 reads TGTGCCAGCAGCTTGAAGGCAGGGGAAGGCTACACCTTC. Amino acids: CASSLKAGEGYTF. Supplemented by reference TRBV5-4 and TRBJ1-2, the full variable domain reads ETGVTQSPTHLIKTRGQQVTLRCSSQSGHNTVSWYQQALGQGPQFIFQYYREEENGRGNFPPRFSGLQFPNYSSELNVNALELDDSALYLCASSLKAGEGYTFGSGTRLTVV.

The rearrangement uses TRBV28 and TRBJ2-3; D possibly corresponds to TRBD1 (6 bases). V lost 11 bases to trimming and J lost 0 bases, with 30 bases between them. The germline gives CDR1 MDHEN, CDR2 SYDVKM. CDR3 size: 19 residues. Here the CDR3 DNA reads TGTGCCGCTGGGGGCGACCGGGGCAGGGGCCCTTATAGCACAGATACGCAGTATTTT. Its translation: CAAGGDRGRGPYSTDTQYF. Complete variable domain (other parts from reference TRBV28 and TRBJ2-3): DVKVTQSSRYLVKRTGEKVFLECVQDMDHENMFWYRQDPGLGLRLIYFSYDVKMKEKGDIPEGYSVSREKKERFSLILESASTNQTSMYLCAAGGDRGRGPYSTDTQYFGPGTRLTVL.

The V call is TRBV5-1, the J call TRBJ2-1; TRBD2 aligns across 7 bases. Trimming cost V 2 bases and J 7 bases; bases outside gene matches: 9. CDR1 and CDR2 from the germline V gene are SGHRS and YFSETQ. The CDR3 is made up of 15 amino acids. The CDR3, as DNA: TGCGCCAGCAGCTTTAAGGCGGGGGATTTTAATGAGCAGTTCTTC. It codes for CASSFKAGDFNEQFF.

This clone was picked up a small number of times. The chain carries TRBV11-2 and TRBJ2-7; TRBD1 aligns across 7 bases. The CDR3 sequence is 14 residues long. Germline V CDR1 and CDR2: SGHAT, FQNNGV. V lost 4 bases, J lost 3 bases, and 6 bases stayed unmatched. CDR3 in amino acids: CASSSGRQGYEQYF. DNA for the CDR3: TGTGCCAGCAGCTCCGGCCGACAGGGCTACGAGCAGTACTTC.

This chain connects TRBV2 to TRBJ1-1; 7 positions agree with TRBD1. V lost 5 bases, J lost 7 bases, and 4 bases stayed unmatched. Germline V gene lookup returns CDR1 SNHLY and CDR2 FYNNEI. The CDR3 consists of 12 residues. CDR3 nucleotides: TGTGCCAGCAGTCTCCGGGACAGTGAAGCTTTCTTT. Its translation: CASSLRDSEAFF.

V and J are TRBV5-4 and TRBJ1-2, with D maybe TRBD1 (6 bases). V lost 0 bases and J lost 2, with 11 bases in between. The CDR3 contains 15 residues. Germline values: CDR1 SGHNT, CDR2 YYREEE (reference sequence). CDR3 nucleotide sequence: TGTGCCAGCAGCTTGGAAACAGGGAAAAACTATGGCTACACCTTC. This gives the protein CASSLETGKNYGYTF.

The V gene is TRBV5-6, the J gene TRBJ2-1; 8 bases are a match to TRBD2. CDR3 length equals 13 residues. V dropped 2 bases and J dropped 8; count of bases not matched to a gene: 3. Germline V CDR1 and CDR2: SGHDT, YYEEEE. This CDR3 is CASSLAGADEQFF. The CDR3, as DNA: TGTGCCAGCAGCTTAGCGGGAGCGGATGAGCAGTTCTTC.

The V and J genes are TRBV15 and TRBJ2-1; 10 nucleotides match TRBD1. V dropped 1 base and J dropped 9; count of bases not matched to a gene: 12. The CDR3 sequence is 17 residues long. Germline CDR1 is LNHNV and CDR2 is YYDKDF (reference sequence). The CDR3 sequence is CATSRASMVGTGVEQFF. CDR3 coding DNA: TGTGCCACCAGCAGAGCTTCAATGGTTGGGACAGGGGTTGAGCAGTTCTTC.

The chain is built from TRBV7-9 and TRBJ1-4, with TRBD1 as a possible D gene (6 bases). V lost 1 base and J 7 bases, leaving 13 bases between the germline ends. CDR1 and CDR2 from the germline V gene are SEHNR and FQNEAQ (reference sequence). This CDR3 is 15 amino acids long. The CDR3 region has the DNA TGTGCCAGCAGCTTAGTGCAGGGGACCGCTGAAAAACTGTTTTTT. It specifies CASSLVQGTAEKLFF.

The rearrangement joins TRBV28 to TRBJ2-4; D might be TRBD2 (6 bases). CDR1 and CDR2 from the germline V gene are MDHEN and SYDVKM. V was pared by 3 bases and J by 2 bases, with 11 bases between. This CDR3 has 15 residues. The CDR3 bases are TGTGCCAGCAGTTTCCGGGGCGGGACCAAAAACATTCAGTACTTC. Residues: CASSFRGGTKNIQYF.

The V and J genes are TRBV4-2 and TRBJ2-7; 9 nucleotides line up with TRBD2. CDR1 LGHNA and CDR2 YNFKEQ come from the germline V gene. The CDR3 runs 17 residues. V lost 6 bases and J lost 4; bases outside the gene matches: 16. The CDR3 protein is CASSQGGGRAFGYEQYF. The CDR3 DNA reads TGTGCCAGCAGTCAGGGGGGCGGGAGGGCCTTTGGGTACGAGCAGTACTTC.

The V and J genes are TRBV4-3 and TRBJ2-1; 9 nucleotides match TRBD2. The CDR3 is made up of 16 amino acids. V lost 1 base and J lost 4; bases outside the gene matches: 5. Looked up from germline, CDR1 is LGHNA and CDR2 is YSLEER. This CDR3 is CASSQAPSGTYNEQFF. The CDR3 DNA sequence: TGCGCCAGCAGCCAAGCCCCTAGCGGGACTTACAATGAGCAGTTCTTC.

V and J are TRBV5-1 and TRBJ2-7; TRBD2 is a possible D gene (6 bases). The length of the CDR3 is 17 residues. Trimming removed 1 base from V and 3 bases from J, with 20 bases in between. Germline values: CDR1 SGHRS, CDR2 YFSETQ. CDR3 in amino acids: CASSLKSGREYFYEQYF. Written as DNA, the CDR3 is TGCGCCAGCAGCTTGAAGTCCGGGCGGGAATATTTCTACGAGCAGTACTTC.

The chain joins TRBV6-5 to TRBJ2-7, with 8 positions matching TRBD1. CDR1 and CDR2 from the germline V gene are MNHEY and SVGAGI. The CDR3 extends over 15 amino acids. Trimming removed 6 bases from V and 0 bases from J; junction bases left unmatched: 7. CDR3 amino acids: CASRRGQGTSYEQYF. CDR3 bases: TGTGCCAGCAGACGTGGACAGGGCACCTCCTACGAGCAGTACTTC.

Notes on this clone: Germline is not matched at one junction end, which may reflect a read error. The chain combines TRBV5-8 with TRBJ2-7; TRBD2 matches 13 bases. CDR1 is SGHTS and CDR2 is YDEGEE in the germline V gene. CDR3 length: 15 residues. CDR3 sequence (DNA): TGTACCAGCAGCATAGGACTAGCGGGAGCCTACGAGCAGTACTTC. This sequence encodes CTSSIGLAGAYEQYF.

Worth noting for this clone: A read error may produce the germline difference seen at one junction end. The chain joins TRBV7-7 to TRBJ1-3; TRBD1 might be the D (6 bases). The germline V gene has CDR1 SSHAT and CDR2 FNYEAQ (reference sequence). This CDR3 is built from 16 residues. CDR3 in amino acids: CASSSGPTGGGNTIYF. CDR3 nucleotide sequence: TGTGCTAGCAGCTCCGGGCCGACAGGTGGAGGAAACACCATATATTTT.

The rearrangement links TRBV5-4 to TRBJ2-2, with a tentative D call TRBD1 (6 bases). Trimming removed 4 bases at V and 6 bases at J, with 13 bases between. CDR1 and CDR2 (germline): SGHNT, YYREEE (reference sequence). The CDR3 loop spans 14 amino acids. The CDR3 sequence: CASSLGASAGELFF. The CDR3 nucleotides read TGTGCCAGCAGCCTGGGGGCCTCGGCCGGGGAGCTGTTTTTT.

This clone was seen at least ten times. The chain carries TRBV4-1 and TRBJ2-7; D is possibly TRBD1 (5 bases). The V gene's germline CDR1 is MGHRA and CDR2 YSYEKL. The CDR3 sequence is 14 residues long. Deletions cut 0 bases from V and 0 bases from J, with 6 bases between. CDR3 sequence: CASSQDDSSYEQYF. CDR3 in DNA: TGCGCCAGCAGCCAAGATGACAGCTCCTACGAGCAGTACTTC.

V usage is TRBV19 and J usage is TRBJ1-5, with D possibly matching TRBD1 (5 bases). Germline V gene sequence: CDR1 LNHDA, CDR2 SQIVND (reference sequence). This CDR3 region has 18 residues. Deletions cut 3 bases from V and 4 bases from J, with 22 bases between. CDR3 nucleotide sequence: TGTGCCAGTAGTATGATTGGGCAGGGTACATTAAATAATCAGCCCCAGCATTTT. This translates into CASSMIGQGTLNNQPQHF. Based on the CDR3 plus reference TRBV19 and TRBJ1-5, the full variable domain is DGGITQSPKYLFRKEGQNVTLSCEQNLNHDAMYWYRQDPGQGLRLIYYSQIVNDFQKGDIAEGYSVSREKKESFPLTVTSAQKNPTAFYLCASSMIGQGTLNNQPQHFGDGTRLSIL.

The J gene is TRBJ1-1, the V gene TRBV5-1, with D perhaps TRBD1 (5 bases). In germline, CDR1 is SGHRS, CDR2 YFSETQ. The CDR3 is 17 amino acids. Trimming removed 4 bases from V and 6 bases from J, with 25 bases in between. CDR3 sequence (DNA): TGCGCCAGCAGCCCGACCAATAGGGAGGGACCCTCTGCTGAAGCTTTCTTT. Translation gives CASSPTNREGPSAEAFF.

The chain carries TRBV7-2 and TRBJ1-5; TRBD1 is a possible D gene (6 bases). The V end was cut by 5 bases, the J end by 0 bases, with 17 bases between. CDR3 length: 17 amino acids. Per the germline V gene, CDR1 is SGHTA and CDR2 is FQGNSA. CDR3 protein: CASSLRVTGYSNQPQHF. CDR3 coding DNA: TGTGCCAGCAGCCTCCGGGTGACAGGCTATAGCAATCAGCCCCAGCATTTT.